Listed below are T cell receptor beta chains from one sample, sequenced in a study of cytomegalovirus exposure and HLA in healthy donors. Sequenced by immunoSEQ multiplex PCR; TCRdb stores in-frame clones only, minus some. The sample consists of about 130,000 clones, approximately 63% of them appearing once. Sequencing was performed on PBMCs. The receptors were sampled from a woman aged 55-70 years in good health and CMV-seropositive. Both conserved end residues are trimmed from each CDR3. The D gene is left open where the match is weak. Expanded clones are given a class, and other clones once, few, many or no size at all.

j_call v_call cdr3_length d_call clone_size cdr3_aa
TRBJ1-1 TRBV7-9 10 - few SSSPGSAEAF
TRBJ2-7 TRBV28 13 TRBD2 - ASSPAGGRYYEQY
TRBJ2-5 TRBV5-3 13 TRBD1 - ASPAPTGVAETQY
- TRBV28 10 - few ASRPDSYEQY
TRBJ2-7 TRBV30 15 TRBD2 - AWSGGTSGRVVNEQY
TRBJ1-6 TRBV30 10 - - AWSGQTPPLH
TRBJ1-2 TRBV9 13 TRBD1 - ASSVDDRGLYGYT
TRBJ1-4 TRBV10-3 11 - - AISGQVGEKLF
TRBJ2-7 TRBV6-6 11 - few ASSRGASYEQY
TRBJ1-1 TRBV28 13 - - ASSFSTRGYTEAF
TRBJ2-3 TRBV6-1 15 TRBD2 - ASSEALPAGGPHTQY
TRBJ1-2 TRBV28 12 - - ASTFSGGIGGYT
TRBJ2-1 TRBV6-1 12 - few ASSEAGLLGEQF
TRBJ1-1 TRBV6-1 12 - - ASSEPWRVTEAF
TRBJ2-1 TRBV25-1 12 TRBD2 - ASRGTSAYNEQF
TRBJ2-1 TRBV7-9 13 TRBD2 once ASSSSGGSYNEQF
TRBJ2-1 TRBV28 11 - - ASSIGTYNEQF
TRBJ1-5 TRBV5-6 14 - few ASSLRLGHSNQPQH
TRBJ2-3 TRBV12-5 12 TRBD2 - ASGESGTGDTQY
TRBJ1-1 TRBV9 12 - - ASSLSGPNTEAF
TRBJ1-2 TRBV7-9 12 - - ASSLGTDYYGYT
TRBJ1-1 TRBV18 12 - few ASSPIRAGGEAF
TRBJ2-1 TRBV9 13 - - ASSTGRASSHEQF
TRBJ2-7 TRBV30 12 - - AWSPGTFSYEQY
TRBJ2-7 TRBV25-1 12 TRBD1 - ASSPDRATYEQY
TRBJ1-2 TRBV2 11 TRBD1 - ASRAEGAHGYT
TRBJ1-2 TRBV30 11 - - AWSPGEYYGYT
TRBJ1-1 TRBV9 12 - - ASSAGPESTEAF
TRBJ2-7 TRBV9 13 TRBD1 - ASSPGQASGYEQY